Each of the 6 T cell receptor beta chains below was sequenced from the same sample in a study of regulatory T cells in long-lasting Graves disease. Assembly of TCR beta libraries relied on iRepertoire HTBI primers together with Arm-PCR of CDR3 regions. One entry per CDR3 protein, called by TCRdb with MiXCR from the multiplex PCR reads. This table has approximately 540,000 distinct CDR3 sequences, 9.5% to 15% appearing once. Time point denoted: newly diagnosed GD, antithyroid drugs for less than 3 months. There was RNA extracted from PBMCs, and the TCR library was made from it. These same data were also listed under a study on T cells in Graves' hyperthyroidism and ophthalmopathy.

The sequencing here drew on peripheral blood mononuclear cells (PBMCs), taken at new diagnosis, from a patient treated with antithyroid drugs. Receptor source: a woman in her thirties with Graves disease.

This clonotype has ten or more counts. The J gene is TRBJ2-1, the V gene TRBV12-3 or TRBV12-4; D is uncertain. Between the trimmed V and J ends, which lost 3 bases and 6 bases, there was a span of 12 bases. There are 14 residues in the CDR3. CDR3 coding DNA: TGTGCCAGCAGTTTGGATAGTATCCTCAATGAGCAGTTCTTC. This sequence encodes CASSLDSILNEQFF.

V and J are TRBV19 and TRBJ1-2; maybe TRBD1 (5 bases). The germline V and J ends were trimmed by 3 bases and 2 bases, with 16 bases remaining between them. Germline V CDR1 and CDR2: LNHDA, SQIVND (reference sequence). This CDR3 has 16 residues. The CDR3 DNA reads TGTGCCAGTAGTATTTATAGGACACAAACCAACTATGGCTACACCTTC. Translated, it gives CASSIYRTQTNYGYTF.

This clonotype was found many times. The chain employs TRBV11-2 and TRBJ2-1; D might be TRBD2 (5 bases). Trimming cost V 5 bases and J 5 bases, with 13 bases left between them. The CDR3 has 14 amino acids. Germline V gives CDR1 SGHAT, CDR2 FQNNGV. The CDR3 nucleotides read TGTGCCAGCAGCGAATTTCTCGGGGACAATGAGCAGTTCTTC. Protein sequence: CASSEFLGDNEQFF.

The chain couples TRBV20-1 to TRBJ2-1; D may correspond to TRBD1 or TRBD2 (5 bases each). V was cut by 0 bases and J by 10 bases, with 31 bases left in between. Germline lookup yields CDR1 DFQATT and CDR2 SNEGSKA (reference sequence). There are 19 residues in the CDR3. The CDR3: CSARDWGLELGSRRGEQFF. The DNA of the CDR3 is TGCAGTGCTAGAGATTGGGGGTTGGAGTTGGGGTCCCGGCGCGGGGAGCAGTTCTTC.

Notes on this clonotype: A far more abundant clone sits one base away, making this likely a read error. The chain has TRBV2 and TRBJ2-7; TRBD2 matches at 9 bases. The CDR3 sequence is 15 residues long. The germline gives CDR1 SNHLY, CDR2 FYNNEI. Trimming at V came to 8 bases and at J to 7 bases, leaving 15 bases not matched to a gene. CDR3 in DNA: TGTGCCAGCTCTGAAGCGGGAGGAGCTATCAATGAGCAGTACTTC. The encoded protein is CASSEAGGAINEQYF. Full variable domain (remainder filled in from reference TRBV2 and TRBJ2-7): EPEVTQTPSHQVTQMGQEVILRCVPISNHLYFYWYRQILGQKVEFLVSFYNNEISEKSEIFDDQFSVERPDGSNFTLKIRSTKLEDSAMYFCASSEAGGAINEQYFGPGTRLTVT.

This clonotype was picked up a small number of times. Given a much more abundant clone one base away, this may be a read error. The CDR3 end shows no conserved phenylalanine or tryptophan, and so a read error is likely. V gene TRBV11-2 combines with J gene TRBJ2-1; TRBD2 aligns across 7 bases. The CDR3 is 13 residues long. After removal of 5 bases from V and 7 bases from J, the junction contained 5 bases not matched to a gene. Germline CDR1 and CDR2: SGHAT and FQNNGV. CDR3 DNA sequence: TGTGCCAGCAGCCCGTTCGGGAGGAATGAGCAGTTCCTC. Its protein is CASSPFGRNEQFL.